What follows are 10 T cell receptor beta chains derived from one specimen sequenced in a study of shared clonotypes between healthy human individuals. Profiled with immunoSEQ multiplex PCR; TCRdb holds only in-frame clones, not every one. The sample shows approximately 2.3 million clones, over 90% of them seen only once. The sequenced sample was naive CD4+ T cells from PBMCs. Indicated subset: CD45RA+ positively selected. These receptors came from a young man in good health. Some clones in this sample may be carry-over from other donors' samples.

The V and J genes are TRBV7-9 and TRBJ1-1, with 9 nucleotides matching TRBD1. Germline values: CDR1 SEHNR, CDR2 FQNEAQ (reference sequence). This CDR3 has 17 residues. With 4 bases clipped from V and 3 bases from J, the junction kept 12 bases outside the gene matches. DNA of the CDR3: TGTGCCAGCAGCTCAACAGGGGGCGCTTGGATGGACACTGAAGCTTTCTTT. Amino acid sequence: CASSSTGGAWMDTEAFF.

The rearrangement links TRBV6-1 to TRBJ2-7; 15 bases agree with TRBD2. The CDR3 is 14 amino acids. The V and J ends lost 8 bases and 2 bases, in that order; junction bases with no gene match: 1. Germline V gene data show CDR1 as MNHNS and CDR2 as SASEGT. CDR3 amino acids: CASGLAGGTYEQYF. CDR3 nucleotide sequence: TGTGCCAGCGGACTAGCGGGAGGGACCTACGAGCAGTACTTC.

The chain links TRBV11-2 to TRBJ2-5; TRBD1 aligns across 8 bases. This CDR3 is 14 amino acids long. The J segment lost 6 bases and the V segment lost 2 bases, leaving 5 bases of the junction unmatched. Germline-derived CDR1 and CDR2 are SGHAT and FQNNGV. The CDR3 loop is CASSLSQGAKTQYF. The CDR3 DNA sequence: TGTGCCAGCAGCTTATCCCAGGGGGCGAAGACCCAGTACTTC.

The chain couples TRBV4-1 to TRBJ2-7; possibly TRBD1 for D (6 bases). Germline V gene data show CDR1 as MGHRA and CDR2 as YSYEKL. The V gene lost 0 bases and the J gene lost 4 bases, with 10 bases spanning the gap. The CDR3 spans 14 residues. CDR3 sequence reads: CASSQDQGMYEQYF. For the CDR3, the DNA is TGCGCCAGCAGCCAAGACCAGGGGATGTACGAGCAGTACTTC.

The CDR3 protein is CAWSVGVRTQYF. CDR3 in DNA: TGTGCCTGGAGTGTTGGGGTACGGACCCAGTACTTC. The V and J genes are TRBV30 and TRBJ2-5; D is uncertain. This CDR3 spans 12 amino acids. The V end was cut by 0 bases, the J end by 7 bases, with 9 bases between. CDR1 is GTSNPN, CDR2 SVGIG, per germline (reference sequence). The full variable domain, in which reference TRBV30 and TRBJ2-5 provide the parts outside the CDR3, is SQTIHQWPATLVQPVGSPLSLECTVEGTSNPNLYWYRQAAGRGLQLLFYSVGIGQISSEVPQNLSASRPQDRQFILSSKKLLLSDSGFYLCAWSVGVRTQYFGPGTRLLVL.

The chain's CDR3 is CASSLAEGTGELFF. CDR3 bases: TGCGCCAGCAGCTTGGCCGAGGGTACCGGGGAGCTGTTTTTT. The V and J genes are TRBV5-1 and TRBJ2-2, with TRBD2 as a possible D gene (5 bases). The CDR3 loop spans 14 amino acids. Looked up from germline, CDR1 is SGHRS and CDR2 is YFSETQ. With 0 bases removed from V and 5 bases from J, the gap between germline ends came to 8 bases.

This rearrangement joins TRBV6-4 to TRBJ2-3, with D unresolved. The V gene lost 6 bases and the J gene lost 5 bases, with 12 bases spanning the gap. CDR3 length: 13 amino acids. Germline CDR1 reads MRHNA; CDR2 reads SNTAGT. The chain's CDR3 is CASSDGHGDTQYF. DNA of the CDR3: TGTGCCAGCAGCGACGGCCATGGAGATACGCAGTATTTT.

The gene calls are TRBV19 and TRBJ2-2; TRBD2 matches 8 bases. CDR1 is LNHDA, CDR2 SQIVND, per germline (reference sequence). The CDR3 runs to 15 residues. V trimming: 10 bases; J trimming: 4 bases; junction bases outside the gene matches: 11. The CDR3 reads CAISSGRPSTGELFF. The CDR3 DNA reads as TGTGCCATAAGCAGCGGGAGACCGTCCACCGGGGAGCTGTTTTTT.

The V gene is TRBV29-1, the J gene TRBJ2-2; a possible D gene is TRBD2 (5 bases). Per germline, CDR1 SQVTM and CDR2 ANQGSEA. V was shortened by 5 bases and J by 4 bases, with 20 bases between the two germline ends. This CDR3 spans 16 amino acids. The CDR3: CSVSLGSRYLTGELFF. The CDR3 DNA follows: TGCAGCGTTAGCTTGGGGAGCCGTTATCTCACCGGGGAGCTGTTTTTT.

V usage is TRBV5-6 and J usage is TRBJ1-3; D not resolved. V lost 2 bases, J lost 3 bases, and 3 bases lay in between. CDR1 is SGHDT, CDR2 YYEEEE, per germline. This CDR3 spans 12 amino acids. The CDR3, as DNA: TGTGCCAGCAGCTTATTTGGAAACACCATATATTTT. Protein product: CASSLFGNTIYF.